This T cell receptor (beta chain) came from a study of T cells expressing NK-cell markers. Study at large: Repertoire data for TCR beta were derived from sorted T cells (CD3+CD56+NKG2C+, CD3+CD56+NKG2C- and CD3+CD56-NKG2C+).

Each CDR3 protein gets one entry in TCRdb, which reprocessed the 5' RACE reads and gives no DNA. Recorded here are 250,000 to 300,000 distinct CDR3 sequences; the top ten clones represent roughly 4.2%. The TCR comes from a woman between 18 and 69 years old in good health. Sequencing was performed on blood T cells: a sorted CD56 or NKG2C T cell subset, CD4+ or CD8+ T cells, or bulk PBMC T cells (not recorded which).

CDR3 sequence: CASSYSWQGNQPQHF. The V call is TRBV6-5, the J call TRBJ1-5; TCRdb indicates TRBD1, and absent DNA this call remains unverified. In germline, CDR1 is MNHEY, CDR2 SVGAGI. The CDR3 contains 15 residues.